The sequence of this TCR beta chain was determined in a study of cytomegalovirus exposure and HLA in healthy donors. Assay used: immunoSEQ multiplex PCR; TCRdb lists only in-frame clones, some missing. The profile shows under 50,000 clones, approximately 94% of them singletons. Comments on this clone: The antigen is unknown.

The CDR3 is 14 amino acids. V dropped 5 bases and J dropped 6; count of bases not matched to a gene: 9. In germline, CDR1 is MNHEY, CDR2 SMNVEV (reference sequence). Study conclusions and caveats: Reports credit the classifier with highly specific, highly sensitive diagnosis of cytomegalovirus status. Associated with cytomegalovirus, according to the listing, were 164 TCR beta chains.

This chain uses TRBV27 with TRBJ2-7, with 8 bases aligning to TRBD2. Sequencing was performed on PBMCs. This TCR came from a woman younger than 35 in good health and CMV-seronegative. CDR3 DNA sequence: TGTGCCAGCAGTCTGGGACTAGATGTGAGCGAGCAGTACTTC. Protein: CASSLGLDVSEQYF.